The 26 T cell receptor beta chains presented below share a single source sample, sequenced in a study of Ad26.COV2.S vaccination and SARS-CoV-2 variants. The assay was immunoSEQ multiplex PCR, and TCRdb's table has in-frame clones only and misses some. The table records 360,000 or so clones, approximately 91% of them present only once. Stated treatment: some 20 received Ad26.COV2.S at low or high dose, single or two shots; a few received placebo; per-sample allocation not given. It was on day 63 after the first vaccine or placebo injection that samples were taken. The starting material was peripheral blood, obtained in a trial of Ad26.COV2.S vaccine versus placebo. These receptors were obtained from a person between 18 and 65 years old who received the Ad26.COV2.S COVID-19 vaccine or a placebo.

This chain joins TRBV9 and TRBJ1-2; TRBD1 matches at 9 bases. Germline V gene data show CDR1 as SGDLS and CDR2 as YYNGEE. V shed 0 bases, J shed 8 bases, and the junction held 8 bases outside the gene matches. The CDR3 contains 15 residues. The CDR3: CASSVVEQGAGGYTF. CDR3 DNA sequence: TGTGCCAGCAGCGTAGTGGAACAGGGGGCTGGGGGCTACACCTTC.

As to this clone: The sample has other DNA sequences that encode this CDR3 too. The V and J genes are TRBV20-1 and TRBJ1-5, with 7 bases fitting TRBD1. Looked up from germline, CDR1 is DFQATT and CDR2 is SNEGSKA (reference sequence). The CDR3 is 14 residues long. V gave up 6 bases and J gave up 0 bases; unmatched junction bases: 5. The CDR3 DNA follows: TGCAGTGCGAGTACAGGGGATAGCAATCAGCCCCAGCATTTT. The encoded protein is CSASTGDSNQPQHF.

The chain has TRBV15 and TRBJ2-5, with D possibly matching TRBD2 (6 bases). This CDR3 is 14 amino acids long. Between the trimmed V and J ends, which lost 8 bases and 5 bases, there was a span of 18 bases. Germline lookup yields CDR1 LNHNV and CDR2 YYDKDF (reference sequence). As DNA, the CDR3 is TGTGCCACCGGCCGGCCGGGCCGGGGGGAGACCCAGTACTTC. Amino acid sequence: CATGRPGRGETQYF.

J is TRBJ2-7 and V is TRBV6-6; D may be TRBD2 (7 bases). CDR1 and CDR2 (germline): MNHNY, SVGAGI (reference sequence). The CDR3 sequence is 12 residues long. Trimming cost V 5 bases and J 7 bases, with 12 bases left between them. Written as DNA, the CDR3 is TGTGCCAGCAGTGGGGGGGCAGTTGAGCAGTACTTC. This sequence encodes CASSGGAVEQYF.

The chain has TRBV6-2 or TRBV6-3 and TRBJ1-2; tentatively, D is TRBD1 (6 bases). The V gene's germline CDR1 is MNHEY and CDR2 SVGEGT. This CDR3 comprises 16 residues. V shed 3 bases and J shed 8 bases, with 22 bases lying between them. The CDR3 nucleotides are TGTGCCAGCAGTTATGGACTGGGACACCTCCGAGAGGGCTACACCTTC. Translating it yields CASSYGLGHLREGYTF.

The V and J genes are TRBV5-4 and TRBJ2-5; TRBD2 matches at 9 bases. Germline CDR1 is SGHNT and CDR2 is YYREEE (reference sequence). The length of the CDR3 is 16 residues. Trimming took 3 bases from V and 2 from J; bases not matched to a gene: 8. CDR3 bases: TGTGCCAGCAGCTCGAGTAGCGGGGGAAAACAAGAGACCCAGTACTTC. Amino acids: CASSSSSGGKQETQYF. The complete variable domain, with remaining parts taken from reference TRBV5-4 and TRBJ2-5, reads ETGVTQSPTHLIKTRGQQVTLRCSSQSGHNTVSWYQQALGQGPQFIFQYYREEENGRGNFPPRFSGLQFPNYSSELNVNALELDDSALYLCASSSSSGGKQETQYFGPGTRLLVL.

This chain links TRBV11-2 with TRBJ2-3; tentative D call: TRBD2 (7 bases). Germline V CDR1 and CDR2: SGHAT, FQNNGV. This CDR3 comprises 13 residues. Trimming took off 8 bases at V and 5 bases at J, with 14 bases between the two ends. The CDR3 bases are TGTGCCAGCGGAAGGAGGGGGGGAGATACGCAGTATTTT. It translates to CASGRRGGDTQYF.

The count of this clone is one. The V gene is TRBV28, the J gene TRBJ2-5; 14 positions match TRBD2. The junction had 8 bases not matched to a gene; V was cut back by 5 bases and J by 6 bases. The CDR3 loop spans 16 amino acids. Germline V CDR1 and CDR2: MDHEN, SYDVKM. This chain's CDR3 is CASSPGTSGSTKTQYF. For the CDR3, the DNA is TGTGCCAGCAGTCCTGGGACTAGCGGGAGTACGAAGACCCAGTACTTC.

CDR3 sequence: CSAQKADSVSYNEQFF. CDR3 nucleotide sequence: TGCAGCGCGCAAAAGGCGGACTCTGTCTCCTACAATGAGCAGTTCTTC. The V call is TRBV29-1, the J call TRBJ2-1, with a possible D match to TRBD2 (5 bases). Germline V gene lookup returns CDR1 SQVTM and CDR2 ANQGSEA. V was trimmed by 7 bases and J by 0 bases, leaving 19 bases between them. The CDR3 consists of 16 residues.

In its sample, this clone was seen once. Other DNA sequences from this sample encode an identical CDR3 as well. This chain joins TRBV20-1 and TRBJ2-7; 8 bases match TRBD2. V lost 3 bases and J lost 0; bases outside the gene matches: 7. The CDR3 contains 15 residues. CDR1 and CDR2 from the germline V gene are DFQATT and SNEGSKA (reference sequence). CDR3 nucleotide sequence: TGCAGTGCTAGTCTGGCGGGAGGCCCCTCCTACGAGCAGTACTTC. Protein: CSASLAGGPSYEQYF.

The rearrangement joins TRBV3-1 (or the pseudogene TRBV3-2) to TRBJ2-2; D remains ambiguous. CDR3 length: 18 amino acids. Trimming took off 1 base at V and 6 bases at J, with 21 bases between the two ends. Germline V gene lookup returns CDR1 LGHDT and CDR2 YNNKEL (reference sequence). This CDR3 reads CASSQVHSRRSSAGELFF. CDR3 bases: TGTGCCAGCAGCCAAGTTCACAGCCGCCGCTCAAGCGCCGGGGAGCTGTTTTTT.

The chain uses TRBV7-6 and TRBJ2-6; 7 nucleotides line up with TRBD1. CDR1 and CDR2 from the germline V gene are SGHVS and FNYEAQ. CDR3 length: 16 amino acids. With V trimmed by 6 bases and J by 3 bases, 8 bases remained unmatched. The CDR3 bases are TGTGCCAGCAGTCCACAGGGGCTCGGTGGGGCCAACGTCCTGACTTTC. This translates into CASSPQGLGGANVLTF.

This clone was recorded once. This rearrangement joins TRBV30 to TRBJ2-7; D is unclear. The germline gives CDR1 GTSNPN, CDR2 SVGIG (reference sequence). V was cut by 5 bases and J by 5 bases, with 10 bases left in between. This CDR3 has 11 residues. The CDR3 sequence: CAWSIVDEQYF. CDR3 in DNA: TGTGCCTGGTCAATAGTAGACGAGCAGTACTTC.

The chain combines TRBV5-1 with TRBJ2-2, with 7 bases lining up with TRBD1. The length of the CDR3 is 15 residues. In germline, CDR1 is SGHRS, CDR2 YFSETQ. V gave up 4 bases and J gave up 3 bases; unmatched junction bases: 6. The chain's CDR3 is CASSQKTGDTGELFF. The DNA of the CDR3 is TGCGCCAGCAGCCAAAAAACAGGGGACACCGGGGAGCTGTTTTTT.

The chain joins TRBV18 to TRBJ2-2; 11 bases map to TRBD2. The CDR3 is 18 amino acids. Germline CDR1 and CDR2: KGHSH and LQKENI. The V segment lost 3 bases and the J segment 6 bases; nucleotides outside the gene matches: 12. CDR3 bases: TGTGCCAGCTCACCGACGACTAGCGGGACGTCATTACCCGGGGAGCTGTTTTTT. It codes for CASSPTTSGTSLPGELFF. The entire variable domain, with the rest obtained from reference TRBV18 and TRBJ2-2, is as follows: NAGVMQNPRHLVRRRGQEARLRCSPMKGHSHVYWYRQLPEEGLKFMVYLQKENIIDESGMPKERFSAEFPKEGPSILRIQQVVRGDSAAYFCASSPTTSGTSLPGELFFGEGSRLTVL.

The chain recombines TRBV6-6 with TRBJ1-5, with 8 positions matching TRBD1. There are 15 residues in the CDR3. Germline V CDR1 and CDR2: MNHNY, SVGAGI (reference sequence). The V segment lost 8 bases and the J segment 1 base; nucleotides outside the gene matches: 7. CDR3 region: CASGAGQASNQPQHF. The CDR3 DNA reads TGTGCCAGCGGCGCGGGACAGGCGAGCAATCAGCCCCAGCATTTT.

DNA for the CDR3: TGTGCCAGTAGTACGACGGGGGGCTCCTACGAGCAGTACTTC. Translated: CASSTTGGSYEQYF. The V gene is TRBV19, the J gene TRBJ2-7; TRBD2 agrees at 7 bases. J lost 0 bases, V lost 4 bases, and 3 bases had no gene match. CDR1 is LNHDA, CDR2 SQIVND, per germline (reference sequence). CDR3 length equals 14 residues. Full variable domain (rest looked up from reference TRBV19 and TRBJ2-7): DGGITQSPKYLFRKEGQNVTLSCEQNLNHDAMYWYRQDPGQGLRLIYYSQIVNDFQKGDIAEGYSVSREKKESFPLTVTSAQKNPTAFYLCASSTTGGSYEQYFGPGTRLTVT.

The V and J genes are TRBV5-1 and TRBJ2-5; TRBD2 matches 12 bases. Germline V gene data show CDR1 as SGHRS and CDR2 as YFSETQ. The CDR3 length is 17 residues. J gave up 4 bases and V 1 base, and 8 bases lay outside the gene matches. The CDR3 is CASSLSAGTSGPETQYF. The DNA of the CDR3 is TGCGCCAGCAGCTTGTCGGCCGGGACTAGCGGGCCAGAGACCCAGTACTTC.

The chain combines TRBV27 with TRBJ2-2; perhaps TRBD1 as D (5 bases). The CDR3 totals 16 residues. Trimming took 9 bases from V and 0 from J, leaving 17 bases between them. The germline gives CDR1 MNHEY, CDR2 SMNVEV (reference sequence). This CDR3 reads CASNPRQTSNTGELFF. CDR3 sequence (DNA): TGTGCCAGTAACCCCCGACAGACTTCGAACACCGGGGAGCTGTTTTTT.

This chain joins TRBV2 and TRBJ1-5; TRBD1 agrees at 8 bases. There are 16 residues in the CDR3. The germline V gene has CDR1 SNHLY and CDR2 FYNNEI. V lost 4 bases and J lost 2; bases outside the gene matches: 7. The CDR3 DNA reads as TGTGCCAGCAGTGTGCAGGGGGCGGTTGGCAATCAGCCCCAGCATTTT. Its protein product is CASSVQGAVGNQPQHF.

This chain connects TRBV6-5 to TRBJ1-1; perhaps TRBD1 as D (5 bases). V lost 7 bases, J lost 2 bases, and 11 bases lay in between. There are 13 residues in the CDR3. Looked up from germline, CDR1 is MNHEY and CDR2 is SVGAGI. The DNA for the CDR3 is TGTGCCAGCAAAAGGACACCAAACACTGAAGCTTTCTTT. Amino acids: CASKRTPNTEAFF.

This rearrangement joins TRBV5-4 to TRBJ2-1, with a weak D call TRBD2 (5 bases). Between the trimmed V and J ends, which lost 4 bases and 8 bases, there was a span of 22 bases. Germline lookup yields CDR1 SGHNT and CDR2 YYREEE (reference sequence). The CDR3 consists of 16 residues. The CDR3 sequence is CASSQRVRAGRDEQFF. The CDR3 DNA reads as TGTGCCAGCAGCCAGCGTGTGCGGGCCGGTAGAGATGAGCAGTTCTTC.

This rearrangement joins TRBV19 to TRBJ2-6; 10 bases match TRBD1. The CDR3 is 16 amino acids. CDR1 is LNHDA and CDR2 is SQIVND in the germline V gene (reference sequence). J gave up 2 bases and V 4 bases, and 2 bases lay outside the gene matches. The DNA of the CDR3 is TGTGCCAGTAGTACCGGGACAGGGGCTGGGGCCAACGTCCTGACTTTC. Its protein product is CASSTGTGAGANVLTF.

In DNA, the CDR3 is TGTGCCATCAGGGGGGGAGGAGGCAGTCCCAACTACGAGCAGTACTTC. Amino acid sequence: CAIRGGGGSPNYEQYF. This rearrangement joins TRBV10-3 to TRBJ2-7; possibly TRBD2 for D (6 bases). CDR1 is ENHRY, CDR2 SYGVKD, per germline. V lost 6 bases, J lost 3 bases, and 21 bases lay in between. This CDR3 comprises 16 residues.

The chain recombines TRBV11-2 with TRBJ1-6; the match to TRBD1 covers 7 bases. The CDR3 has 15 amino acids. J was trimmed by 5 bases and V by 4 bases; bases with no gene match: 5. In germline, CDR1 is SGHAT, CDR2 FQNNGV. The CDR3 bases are TGTGCCAGCAGCTCCCGACAGGGTAATAATTCACCCCTCCACTTT. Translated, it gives CASSSRQGNNSPLHF.

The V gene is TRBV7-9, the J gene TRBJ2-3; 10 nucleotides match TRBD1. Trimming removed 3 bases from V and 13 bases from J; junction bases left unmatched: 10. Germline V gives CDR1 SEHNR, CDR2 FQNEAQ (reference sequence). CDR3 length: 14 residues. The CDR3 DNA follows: TGTGCCAGCAGCTTTGTTTTCGGGACAGGGGTGGAGTATTTT. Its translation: CASSFVFGTGVEYF.